Included here is one TCR beta chain sequence, with context. Its antigen is still unknown. The CDR3 is 16 amino acids. The data stem from a study of T cells in localized non-small cell lung cancer. Study-wide points: Because sequencing included only one region (of the tumor), heterogeneity remains possible. There was higher T cell clonality in uninvolved adjacent lung than in tumor, and it was highest there. A median around 55 of the top 100 tumor clones appeared in adjacent lung.

Produced via immunoSEQ multiplex PCR; TCRdb's table is partial and in-frame only. The sample has 39,000 or so clones; roughly 84% are singletons. This specimen was PBMCs, taken before any cancer treatment. The TCR was taken from a man between 40 and 70 years old with stage II lung adenocarcinoma. This chain uses TRBV12-2 with TRBJ1-6; the table's D call of TRBD1 was not tested on the DNA. TRBV12-2 is a known pseudogene. CDR3 nucleotide sequence: TGTGCAAGTCGCTTAGAGGACAGCTCCTATAATTCACCCCTCCACTTT. As protein: CASRLEDSSYNSPLHF.